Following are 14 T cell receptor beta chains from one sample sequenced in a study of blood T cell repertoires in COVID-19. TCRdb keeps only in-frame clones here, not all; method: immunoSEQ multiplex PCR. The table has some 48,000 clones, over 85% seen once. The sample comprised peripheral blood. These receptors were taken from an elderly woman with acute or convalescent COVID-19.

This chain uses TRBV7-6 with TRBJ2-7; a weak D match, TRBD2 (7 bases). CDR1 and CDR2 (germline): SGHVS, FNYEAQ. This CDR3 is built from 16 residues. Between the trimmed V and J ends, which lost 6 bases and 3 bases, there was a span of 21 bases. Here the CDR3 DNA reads TGTGCCAGCAGGGACTTAGGGGGGACGGGGGGCTACGAGCAGTACGTC. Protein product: CASRDLGGTGGYEQYV.

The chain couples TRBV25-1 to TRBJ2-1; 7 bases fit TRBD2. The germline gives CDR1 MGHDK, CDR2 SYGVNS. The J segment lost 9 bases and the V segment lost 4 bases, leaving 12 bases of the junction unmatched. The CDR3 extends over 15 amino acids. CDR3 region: CASSVRLAQDGEQFF. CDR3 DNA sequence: TGTGCCAGCAGTGTTCGACTAGCTCAGGATGGTGAGCAGTTCTTC.

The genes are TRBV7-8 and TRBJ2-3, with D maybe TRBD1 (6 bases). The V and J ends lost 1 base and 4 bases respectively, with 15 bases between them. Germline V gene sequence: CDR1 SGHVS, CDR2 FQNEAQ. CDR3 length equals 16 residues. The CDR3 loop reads CASSLVTGQAADTQYF. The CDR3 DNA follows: TGTGCCAGCAGCTTAGTGACAGGACAAGCAGCAGATACGCAGTATTTT. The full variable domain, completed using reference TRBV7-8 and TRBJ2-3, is GAGVSQSPRYKVAKRGQDVALRCDPISGHVSLFWYQQALGQGPEFLTYFQNEAQLDKSGLPSDRFFAERPEGSVSTLKIQRTQQEDSAVYLCASSLVTGQAADTQYFGPGTRLTVL.

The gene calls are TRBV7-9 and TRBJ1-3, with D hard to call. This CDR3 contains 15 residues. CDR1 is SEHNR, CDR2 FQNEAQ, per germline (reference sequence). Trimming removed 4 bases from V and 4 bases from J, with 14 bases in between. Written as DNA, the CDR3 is TGTGCCAGCAGCTCCCGGGGAGGGCTCGGAAACACCATATATTTT. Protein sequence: CASSSRGGLGNTIYF.

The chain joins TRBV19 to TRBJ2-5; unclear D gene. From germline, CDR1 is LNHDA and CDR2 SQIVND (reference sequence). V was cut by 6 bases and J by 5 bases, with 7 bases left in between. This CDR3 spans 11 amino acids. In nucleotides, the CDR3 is TGTGCCAGTAGGTCATTGGAGACCCAGTACTTC. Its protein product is CASRSLETQYF.

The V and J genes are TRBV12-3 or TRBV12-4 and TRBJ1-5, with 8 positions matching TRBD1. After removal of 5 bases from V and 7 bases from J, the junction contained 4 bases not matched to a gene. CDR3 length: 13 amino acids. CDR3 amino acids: CASSGQGRQPQHF. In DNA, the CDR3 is TGTGCCAGCAGTGGACAGGGTAGGCAGCCCCAGCATTTT.

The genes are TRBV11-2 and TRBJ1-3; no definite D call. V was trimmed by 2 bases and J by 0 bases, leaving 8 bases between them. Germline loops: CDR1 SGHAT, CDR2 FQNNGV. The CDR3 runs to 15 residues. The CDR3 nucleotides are TGTGCCAGCAGCTTATTAGCAGTCTCTGGAAACACCATATATTTT. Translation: CASSLLAVSGNTIYF. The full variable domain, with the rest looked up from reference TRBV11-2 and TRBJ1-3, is EAGVAQSPRYKIIEKRQSVAFWCNPISGHATLYWYQQILGQGPKLLIQFQNNGVVDDSQLPKDRFSAERLKGVDSTLKIQPAKLEDSAVYLCASSLLAVSGNTIYFGEGSWLTVV.

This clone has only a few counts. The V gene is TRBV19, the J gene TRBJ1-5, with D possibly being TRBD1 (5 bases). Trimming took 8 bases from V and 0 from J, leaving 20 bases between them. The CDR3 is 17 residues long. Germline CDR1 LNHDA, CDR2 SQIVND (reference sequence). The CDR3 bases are TGTGCCAGTTCGGCCGCACTCAAGGGGCCTAGCAATCAGCCCCAGCATTTT. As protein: CASSAALKGPSNQPQHF.

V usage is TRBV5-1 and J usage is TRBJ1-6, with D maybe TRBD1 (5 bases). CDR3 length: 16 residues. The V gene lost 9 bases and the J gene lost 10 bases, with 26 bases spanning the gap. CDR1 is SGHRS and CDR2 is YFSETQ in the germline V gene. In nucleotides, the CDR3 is TGCGCCACACCCCCTCCCACGGGGGTGGTCCCATCACCCCTCCACTTT. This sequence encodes CATPPPTGVVPSPLHF. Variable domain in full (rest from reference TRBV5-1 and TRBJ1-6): KAGVTQTPRYLIKTRGQQVTLSCSPISGHRSVSWYQQTPGQGLQFLFEYFSETQRNKGNFPGRFSGRQFSNSRSEMNVSTLELGDSALYLCATPPPTGVVPSPLHFGNGTRLTVT.

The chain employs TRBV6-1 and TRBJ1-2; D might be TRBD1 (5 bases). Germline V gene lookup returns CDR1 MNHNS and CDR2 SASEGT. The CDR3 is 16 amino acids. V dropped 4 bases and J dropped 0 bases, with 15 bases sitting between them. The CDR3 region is CASSGFTGTANYGYTF. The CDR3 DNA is TGTGCCAGCAGTGGGTTTACAGGCACAGCTAACTATGGCTACACCTTC.

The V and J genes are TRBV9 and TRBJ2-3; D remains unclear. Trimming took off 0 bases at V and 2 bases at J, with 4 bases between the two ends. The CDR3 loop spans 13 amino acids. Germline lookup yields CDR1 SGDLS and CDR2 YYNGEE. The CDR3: CASSVALTDTQYF. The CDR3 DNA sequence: TGTGCCAGCAGCGTAGCTCTCACAGATACGCAGTATTTT.

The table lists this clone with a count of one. CDR3: CASSLSAAGNTIYF. CDR3 coding DNA: TGTGCCAGCAGTTTATCGGCAGCGGGAAACACCATATATTTT. This chain links TRBV28 with TRBJ1-3; no clear D. Germline V gene sequence: CDR1 MDHEN, CDR2 SYDVKM. The CDR3 runs to 14 residues. Trimming stripped 1 base from V and 4 bases from J, with 8 bases between.

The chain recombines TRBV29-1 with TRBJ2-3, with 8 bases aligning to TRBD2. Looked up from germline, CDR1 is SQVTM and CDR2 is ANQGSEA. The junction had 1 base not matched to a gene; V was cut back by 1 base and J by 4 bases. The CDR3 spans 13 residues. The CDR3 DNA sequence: TGCAGCGTTGAAGCGGGGGGGCCAGATACGCAGTATTTT. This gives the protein CSVEAGGPDTQYF.

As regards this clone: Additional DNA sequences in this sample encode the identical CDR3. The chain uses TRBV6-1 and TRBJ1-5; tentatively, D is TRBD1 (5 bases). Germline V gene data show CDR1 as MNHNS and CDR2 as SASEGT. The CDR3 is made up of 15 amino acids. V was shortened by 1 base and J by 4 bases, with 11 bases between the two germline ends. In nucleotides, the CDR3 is TGTGCCAGCAGTGAAGGCAGGGTCGGTAATCAGCCCCAGCATTTT. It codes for CASSEGRVGNQPQHF.